There are many counts of the clone carrying this TCR beta chain. The antigen is not known. For repertoire sequencing, the TCR beta CDR3 regions were amplified from RNA transcripts. HTBI primers were used in a first-round RT-PCR, which preceded a second-round multiplex PCR. TCRdb re-called the multiplex PCR reads with MiXCR, one entry per CDR3 protein. The sample carries 150,000 to 200,000 distinct CDR3 sequences, less than 45% recorded once. This sample is part of a study of Graves' ophthalmopathy and Graves' hyperthyroidism. Findings and limits, study-wide: Most expanded clonotypes from thyroid (those above 0.001 frequency) were also found in blood. Discriminating ophthalmopathy from stable hyperthyroidism, a 13-signature model attained a sensitivity of 87.88% and a specificity of around 81%.

Exclusion applied to patients with other autoimmune diseases, uncontrolled infections, pregnancy or lactation. Around 9.9 ml of fresh blood yielded the PBMCs by density gradient. The sample comprised peripheral blood. The receptor was isolated from a woman between 35 and 50 years old with Graves' ophthalmopathy.

CDR3 DNA: TGTGCCAGCAGCTTAGACAGGGCTGGCGCCGGGGAGCTGTTTTTT. Translating gives CASSLDRAGAGELFF. The chain combines TRBV7-3 with TRBJ2-2; 7 bases agree with TRBD1. J gave up 6 bases and V 2 bases, and 6 bases lay outside the gene matches. Germline V CDR1 and CDR2: SGHTA, FQGTGA. The CDR3 length is 15 residues.